These 3 T cell receptor beta chains were all obtained from the same sample, sequenced in a study of blood T cell repertoires in COVID-19 (dated by TCRdb to 2018 to 2020). Receptors were amplified or captured by the immunoSEQ multiplex PCR assay. Entries here come from immuneACCESS through TCRdb and include only in-frame sequences with V and J called. Some clones fail to appear in such tables; in the studies checked, an unresolved V gene covers under half of the shortfall, and the cause of the remainder is unknown. Recorded for this sample are 100,000 to 120,000 clones; more than 70% of them occurred a single time. The leading ten clones occupy 3% to 3.5% of the sample. Sequenced sample: peripheral blood. Receptor source: a woman aged 50 to 60 with acute or convalescent COVID-19.

CDR3: CASSGESGNTIYF. CDR3 sequence (DNA): TGTGCCAGCAGTGGGGAGTCTGGAAACACCATATATTTT. The J gene is TRBJ1-3, the V gene TRBV2; D gene unclear. The V gene lost 4 bases and the J gene lost 1 base, with 5 bases spanning the gap. This CDR3 is 13 amino acids long. The germline V gene encodes CDR1 SNHLY and CDR2 FYNNEI.

The V call is TRBV6-5, the J call TRBJ1-1, with no clear D. This CDR3 region has 12 residues. Germline V gene sequence: CDR1 MNHEY, CDR2 SVGAGI. V was cut by 11 bases and J by 3 bases, with 13 bases left in between. DNA for the CDR3: TGTGCCTCCCGGTCCGGGGACACTGAAGCTTTCTTT. It codes for CASRSGDTEAFF.

The chain carries TRBV2 and TRBJ2-7; tentatively, D is TRBD2 (7 bases). Trimming took 3 bases from V and 2 from J, leaving 11 bases between them. The CDR3 runs to 14 residues. The V gene's germline CDR1 is SNHLY and CDR2 FYNNEI. The CDR3 DNA sequence: TGTGCCAGCAGTGATTCGGGGGGCCCCTACGAGCAGTACTTC. This encodes CASSDSGGPYEQYF.